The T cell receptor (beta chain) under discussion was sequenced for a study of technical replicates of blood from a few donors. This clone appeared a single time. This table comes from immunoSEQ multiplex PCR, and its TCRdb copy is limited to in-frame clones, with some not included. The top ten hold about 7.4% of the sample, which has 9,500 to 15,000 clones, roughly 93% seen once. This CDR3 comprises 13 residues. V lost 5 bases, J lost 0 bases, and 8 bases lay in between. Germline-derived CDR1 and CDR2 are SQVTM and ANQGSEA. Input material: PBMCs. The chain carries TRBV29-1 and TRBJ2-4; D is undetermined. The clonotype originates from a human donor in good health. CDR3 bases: TGCAGCGTTAGACACCAAGCCAAAAACATTCAGTACTTC. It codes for CSVRHQAKNIQYF.